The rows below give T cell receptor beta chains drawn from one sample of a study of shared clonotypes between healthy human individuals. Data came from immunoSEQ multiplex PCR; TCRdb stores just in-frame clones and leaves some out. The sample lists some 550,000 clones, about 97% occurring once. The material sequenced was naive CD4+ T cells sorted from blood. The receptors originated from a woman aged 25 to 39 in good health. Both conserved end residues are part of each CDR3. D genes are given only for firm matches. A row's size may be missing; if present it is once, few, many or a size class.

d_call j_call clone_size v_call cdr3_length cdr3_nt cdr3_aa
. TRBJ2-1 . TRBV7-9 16 TGTGCCAGCAGCTTAGACACGGGGCCACTTCACAATGAGCAGTTCTTC CASSLDTGPLHNEQFF
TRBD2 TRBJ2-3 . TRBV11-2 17 TGTGCCAGCAGTTGGGGGAGCGGGAGACGACAACGGGATACGCAGTATTTT CASSWGSGRRQRDTQYF
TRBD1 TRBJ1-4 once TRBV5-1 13 TGCGCCAGCAGCTTAACCCCCGACAGGGGGAGATTTTTT CASSLTPDRGRFF
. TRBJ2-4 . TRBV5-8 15 TGTGCCAGCAGCGCGGAAGGGTTGTCCAAAAACATTCAGTACTTC CASSAEGLSKNIQYF
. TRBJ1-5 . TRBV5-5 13 TGTGCCAGCAGGTACCATGCCAATCAGCCCCAGCATTTT CASRYHANQPQHF
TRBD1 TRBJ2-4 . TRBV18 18 TGTGCCAGCTCACCATTGGGTGGGACCGGGACAGAAAAAAACATTCAGTACTTC CASSPLGGTGTEKNIQYF
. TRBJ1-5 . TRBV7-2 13 TGTGCCAGCAGCTTAGAAGTACTACGGCCCCAGCATTTT CASSLEVLRPQHF
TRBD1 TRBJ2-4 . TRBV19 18 TGTGCCAGTACCACGAGAACAGGGGATCCTCTAGCCAAAAACATTCAGTACTTC CASTTRTGDPLAKNIQYF
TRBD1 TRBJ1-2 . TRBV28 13 TGTGCCAGCAGTGGCCGGACAGGGGGCGGCTACACCTTC CASSGRTGGGYTF
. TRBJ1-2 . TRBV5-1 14 TGCGCCAGCAGCTTGGAAGGACAGCTCTATGGCTACACCTTC CASSLEGQLYGYTF
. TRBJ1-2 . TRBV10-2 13 TGCGCCAGCAGTGACCCAGAAGACTATGGCTACACCTTC CASSDPEDYGYTF
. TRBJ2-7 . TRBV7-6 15 TGTGCCAGCAGTCTTACCGAGGAGGCGGTCTACGAGCAGTACTTC CASSLTEEAVYEQYF
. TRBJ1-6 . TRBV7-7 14 TGTGCCAGCAGCCGGATCCTTCCATCTACAACCCTCCACTTT CASSRILPSTTLHF
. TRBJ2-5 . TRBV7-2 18 TGTGCCAGCAGCTTAGTGTCTGTCTACAGACGTACCCAAGAGACCCAGTACTTC CASSLVSVYRRTQETQYF
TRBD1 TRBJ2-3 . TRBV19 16 TGTGCCAGTAGCTCAATAAGACAGGGATGGACAGATACGCAGTATTTT CASSSIRQGWTDTQYF
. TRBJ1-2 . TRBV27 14 TGTGCCAGCAGTTATTCACGAGGGTCTAAAGGCTACACCTTC CASSYSRGSKGYTF
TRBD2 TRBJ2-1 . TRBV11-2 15 TGTGCCAGCAGCTTTGGACTAGCAGATTACAATGAGCAGTTCTTC CASSFGLADYNEQFF
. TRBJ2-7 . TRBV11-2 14 TGTGCCAGCAGCTTGACAGGCCTCTCCTACGAGCAGTACTTC CASSLTGLSYEQYF
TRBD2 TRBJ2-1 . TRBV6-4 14 TGTGCCAGCAGTGACGCCGGGACTAGCGGGGGGCAGTTCTTC CASSDAGTSGGQFF
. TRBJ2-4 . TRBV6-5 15 TGTGCCAGCAGTTACCTTCAACAAGGGTTGAACATTCAGTACTTC CASSYLQQGLNIQYF
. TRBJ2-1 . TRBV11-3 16 TGTGCCAGCAGCCCGGGGGGGACAGGGTCCTACAATGAGCAGTTCTTC CASSPGGTGSYNEQFF
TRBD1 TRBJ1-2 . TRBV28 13 TGTGCCAGCAGCTTAGACAGGGTCGACGGCTACACCTTC CASSLDRVDGYTF
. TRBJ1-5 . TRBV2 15 TGTGCCAGCAGTGTACAGGGACTTAGCAATCAGCCCCAGCATTTT CASSVQGLSNQPQHF
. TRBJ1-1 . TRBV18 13 TGTGCCAGCTCACTAAGAGGAGGTACTGAAGCTTTCTTT CASSLRGGTEAFF
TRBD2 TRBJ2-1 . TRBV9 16 TGTGCCAGCAGCCCCGGACTAGCGGGACAGTACAATGAGCAGTTCTTC CASSPGLAGQYNEQFF
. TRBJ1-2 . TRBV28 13 TGTGCCAGCAGTTTCGACTCTAACTATGGCTACACCTTC CASSFDSNYGYTF
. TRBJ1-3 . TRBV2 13 TGTGCCAGCAGGCAGGACACTGGAAACACCATATATTTT CASRQDTGNTIYF
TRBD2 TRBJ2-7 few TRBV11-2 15 TGTGCCAGCAGCGGTGCCGGGACTAAGACCTACGAGCAGTACTTC CASSGAGTKTYEQYF